Below, 32 T cell receptor beta chains from the same sample are listed, as sequenced in a study of T cell responses to AZD1222 COVID-19 vaccine. TCRdb keeps only in-frame clones here, not all; method: immunoSEQ multiplex PCR. The data show more than 95,000 clones, 89% seen once. The material sequenced was peripheral blood, taken on day 0 of AZD1222 vaccination. These receptors all stem from an adult in good health.

In its sample, this clone was seen once. V gene TRBV6-2 or TRBV6-3 combines with J gene TRBJ2-2; D is perhaps TRBD1 or TRBD2 (5 bases each). V dropped 4 bases and J dropped 2 bases, with 11 bases sitting between them. The CDR3 totals 15 residues. CDR1 and CDR2 (germline): MNHEY, SVGEGT. CDR3 protein: CASSSGTANTGELFF. The CDR3 DNA follows: TGTGCCAGCAGTTCCGGGACGGCTAACACCGGGGAGCTGTTTTTT.

The chain carries TRBV6-5 and TRBJ2-7; 9 nucleotides line up with TRBD2. Germline trimming cut 4 bases from V and 5 bases from J; bases unmatched to any gene: 3. Per the germline V gene, CDR1 is MNHEY and CDR2 is SVGAGI. CDR3 length equals 13 residues. In DNA form, the CDR3 reads TGTGCCAGCAGTTTCGGGACTAGCAACGAGCAGTACTTC. Amino acid sequence: CASSFGTSNEQYF.

V and J are TRBV27 and TRBJ2-7; 7 bases agree with TRBD1. Per the germline V gene, CDR1 is MNHEY and CDR2 is SMNVEV (reference sequence). The CDR3 has 13 amino acids. V was pared by 8 bases and J by 3 bases, with 7 bases of the junction left unmatched. The CDR3: CASGTVGYYEQYF. The CDR3 region has the DNA TGTGCCAGCGGGACAGTTGGTTACTACGAGCAGTACTTC.

This rearrangement joins TRBV24-1 to TRBJ2-7; D remains unclear. The V end was cut by 1 base, the J end by 7 bases, with 4 bases between. The CDR3 consists of 11 residues. CDR1 KGHDR and CDR2 SFDVKD come from the germline V gene. CDR3 residues: CATSDFQEQYF. In DNA, the CDR3 is TGTGCCACCAGTGATTTTCAGGAGCAGTACTTC.

As concerns this clone: Mismatch with germline at one junction end may stem from a read error. The chain employs TRBV7-2 and TRBJ2-7; 9 bases are a match to TRBD2. Germline V lookup: CDR1 SGHTA, CDR2 FQGNSA. CDR3 size: 16 residues. DNA of the CDR3: TGTGTCAGCAGCCTACGGACTAGCGAACTTTCTTACGAGCAGTACTTC. Residues: CVSSLRTSELSYEQYF.

CDR3 bases: TGTGCCAGCAGCGCGACAGGGGTTCACACCGGGGAGCTGTTTTTT. Residues: CASSATGVHTGELFF. This chain connects TRBV9 to TRBJ2-2, with 8 bases lining up with TRBD1. V lost 3 bases, J lost 3 bases, and 4 bases stayed unmatched. Germline values: CDR1 SGDLS, CDR2 YYNGEE. The CDR3 contains 15 residues.

This clone was observed once. The chain combines TRBV27 with TRBJ1-5; a possible D gene is TRBD1 (5 bases). The CDR3 runs to 13 residues. Trimming cost V 2 bases and J 7 bases, with 9 bases left between them. Germline V gives CDR1 MNHEY, CDR2 SMNVEV (reference sequence). CDR3 sequence: CASSLQGWQPQHF. CDR3 in DNA: TGTGCCAGCAGTTTACAGGGATGGCAGCCCCAGCATTTT.

The gene calls are TRBV7-3 and TRBJ1-2; no clear D. The V gene lost 5 bases and the J gene lost 5 bases, with 12 bases spanning the gap. The CDR3 has 13 residues. Germline V gives CDR1 SGHTA, CDR2 FQGTGA. CDR3 residues: CASSPTPGYGYTF. CDR3 in DNA: TGTGCCAGCAGCCCAACCCCTGGATATGGCTACACCTTC.

In this sample, this clone turned up once. J is TRBJ2-7 and V is TRBV30, with 9 bases lining up with TRBD1. Germline CDR1 and CDR2: GTSNPN and SVGIG (reference sequence). The CDR3 spans 15 residues. The V gene end was trimmed by 3 bases and the J gene end by 7 bases; junction bases not matched to a gene: 13. The chain's CDR3 is CAWRQGAQGYKEQYF. CDR3 in DNA: TGTGCCTGGAGACAGGGGGCGCAGGGATATAAGGAGCAGTACTTC.

This clone has a single count. The chain recombines TRBV4-1 with TRBJ1-1; tentative D call: TRBD1 (5 bases). The V gene's germline CDR1 is MGHRA and CDR2 YSYEKL. The germline V and J ends were trimmed by 3 bases and 6 bases, with 17 bases remaining between them. The CDR3 has 15 residues. CDR3 nucleotides: TGCGCCAGCAGCCATCCCGGGGCACTAAAACCTGAAGCTTTCTTT. Translated: CASSHPGALKPEAFF.

The V call is TRBV7-9, the J call TRBJ2-7; D may be TRBD1 or TRBD2 (5 bases each). V lost 4 bases and J lost 7, with 23 bases in between. CDR1 and CDR2 (germline): SEHNR, FQNEAQ (reference sequence). The CDR3 is made up of 16 amino acids. As DNA, the CDR3 is TGTGCCAGCAGCTCACCGGGACCGGCCGTCTCGGGAGAGCAGTACTTC. Protein sequence: CASSSPGPAVSGEQYF.

V usage is TRBV12-3 or TRBV12-4 and J usage is TRBJ1-2; the D gene is possibly TRBD1 (5 bases). This CDR3 comprises 13 residues. V shed 6 bases and J shed 8 bases, with 16 bases lying between them. CDR3 in DNA: TGTGCCAGCAGCCATCAGGGAAGTAGGGGCTACACCTTC. As protein: CASSHQGSRGYTF.

V and J are TRBV9 and TRBJ2-7; 9 bases are a match to TRBD1. The CDR3 is made up of 16 amino acids. CDR1 is SGDLS and CDR2 is YYNGEE in the germline V gene. V was clipped by 4 bases and J by 4 bases; unmatched bases: 12. The CDR3 DNA reads TGTGCCAGCAGCTCACAAGTGGGGACAGGGTCGTACGAGCAGTACTTC. Translated: CASSSQVGTGSYEQYF.

V and J are TRBV7-9 and TRBJ2-7, with D possibly matching TRBD1 (6 bases). The V gene's germline CDR1 is SEHNR and CDR2 FQNEAQ (reference sequence). The CDR3 consists of 14 residues. The V and J ends lost 1 base and 4 bases respectively, with 11 bases between them. The CDR3 spells CASSLEDSYYEQYF. The CDR3 region has the DNA TGTGCCAGCAGCTTAGAGGACAGCTATTACGAGCAGTACTTC.

The genes are TRBV5-5 and TRBJ1-3; a possible D gene is TRBD1 (5 bases). Germline V gene data show CDR1 as SGHKS and CDR2 as YYEKEE (reference sequence). The CDR3 consists of 13 residues. The germline V and J ends were trimmed by 6 bases and 2 bases, with 9 bases remaining between them. This chain's CDR3 is CASTETAGNTIYF. Here the CDR3 DNA reads TGTGCCAGCACCGAGACAGCTGGAAACACCATATATTTT.

V usage is TRBV15 and J usage is TRBJ2-1, with 10 positions matching TRBD1. Per germline, CDR1 LNHNV and CDR2 YYDKDF (reference sequence). CDR3 length: 18 amino acids. V lost 3 bases to trimming and J lost 2 bases; unmatched junction nucleotides: 10. In DNA form, the CDR3 reads TGTGCCACCAGCAGGGTGGGGACAGGGGAGGGGGCCTACAATGAGCAGTTCTTC. Translated, it gives CATSRVGTGEGAYNEQFF.

The V and J genes are TRBV2 and TRBJ1-2, with D possibly being TRBD1 (6 bases). CDR1 and CDR2 (germline): SNHLY, FYNNEI. The CDR3 covers 14 residues. The V end was cut by 0 bases, the J end by 6 bases, with 11 bases between. The CDR3 nucleotides read TGTGCCAGCAGTGAAGCTGAGGGGGTTCATGGCTACACCTTC. Translating it yields CASSEAEGVHGYTF.

The chain has TRBV7-2 and TRBJ2-1; D possibly corresponds to TRBD2 (6 bases). This CDR3 comprises 15 residues. V lost 1 base to trimming and J lost 5 bases, with 12 bases between them. Germline assignment: CDR1 SGHTA and CDR2 FQGNSA. The CDR3 is CASSLDHSGHNEQFF. The CDR3 DNA reads TGTGCCAGCAGCTTAGATCATAGCGGCCACAATGAGCAGTTCTTC.

The rearrangement uses TRBV24-1 and TRBJ2-5; TRBD2 agrees at 9 bases. J was trimmed by 1 base and V by 5 bases; bases with no gene match: 7. Germline CDR1 KGHDR, CDR2 SFDVKD. This CDR3 has 16 residues. The CDR3 DNA sequence: TGTGCCACCAGTGCCGACGGAGCGGGGGGCCAAGAGACCCAGTACTTC. This encodes CATSADGAGGQETQYF.

J is TRBJ2-5 and V is TRBV18, with D possibly TRBD2 on 5 matching bases. The CDR3 runs to 15 residues. Germline V gives CDR1 KGHSH, CDR2 LQKENI. The V gene lost 2 bases and the J gene lost 2 bases, with 12 bases spanning the gap. The CDR3 region is CASSPLAILQETQYF. The CDR3 nucleotides are TGTGCCAGCTCACCATTAGCGATCCTACAAGAGACCCAGTACTTC.

J is TRBJ1-2 and V is TRBV28, with D uncertain. The germline CDR1 and CDR2 sequences are MDHEN and SYDVKM. Trimming took 1 base from V and 6 from J, leaving 6 bases between them. The length of the CDR3 is 12 residues. Here the CDR3 DNA reads TGTGCCAGCAGTTTATTTGGAAATGGCTACACCTTC. Amino acid sequence: CASSLFGNGYTF.

A single count supports this clone. This chain joins TRBV19 and TRBJ2-7; D is unresolved. CDR3 length equals 13 residues. The germline gives CDR1 LNHDA, CDR2 SQIVND (reference sequence). The V gene lost 5 bases and the J gene lost 3 bases, with 11 bases spanning the gap. CDR3 nucleotides: TGTGCCAGTAGTGGCAGGTGGGGCTACGAGCAGTACTTC. This codes for CASSGRWGYEQYF.

This clone was counted a few times. The chain couples TRBV30 to TRBJ2-7; D not resolved. Germline V CDR1 and CDR2: GTSNPN, SVGIG (reference sequence). CDR3 size: 14 residues. With 1 base removed from V and 5 bases from J, the gap between germline ends came to 15 bases. The CDR3 protein is CAWSASYTRDEQYF. The CDR3 nucleotides are TGTGCCTGGAGTGCCTCTTATACGCGTGACGAGCAGTACTTC.

V gene TRBV12-3 or TRBV12-4 combines with J gene TRBJ1-6; tentative D call: TRBD1 (5 bases). This CDR3 spans 13 amino acids. V was trimmed by 8 bases and J by 3 bases, leaving 8 bases between them. The CDR3 nucleotides read TGTGCCAGCGGGGGGATCTATAATTCACCCCTCCACTTT. It is translated as CASGGIYNSPLHF.

The chain recombines TRBV28 with TRBJ1-2, with TRBD1 identical over 7 bases. This CDR3 has 15 amino acids. The germline CDR1 and CDR2 sequences are MDHEN and SYDVKM. V shed 6 bases, J shed 6 bases, and the junction held 13 bases outside the gene matches. DNA for the CDR3: TGTGCCAGCAGCCTCGATTTTGACAGGGCCCATGGCTACACCTTC. Translated, it gives CASSLDFDRAHGYTF.

This rearrangement joins TRBV27 to TRBJ1-2; 8 bases match TRBD1. Germline CDR1 reads MNHEY; CDR2 reads SMNVEV (reference sequence). CDR3 length equals 16 residues. With V trimmed by 5 bases and J by 6 bases, 14 bases remained unmatched. Here the CDR3 DNA reads TGTGCCAGCAGTGAGGCGACAGGGGCCCTAGACAATGGCTACACCTTC. Its protein is CASSEATGALDNGYTF.

In its sample, this clone was seen a few times. This chain connects TRBV6-2 or TRBV6-3 to TRBJ1-1; maybe TRBD1 (6 bases). Germline V CDR1 and CDR2: MNHEY, SVGEGT. V was shortened by 5 bases and J by 3 bases, with 16 bases between the two germline ends. CDR3 length: 15 amino acids. The CDR3 is CASSKQGIVDTEAFF. DNA for the CDR3: TGTGCCAGCAGTAAACAGGGAATAGTAGACACTGAAGCTTTCTTT.

This sequence joins TRBV18 and TRBJ1-1; D is perhaps TRBD1 (6 bases). CDR1 and CDR2 (germline): KGHSH, LQKENI. The ends were cut back, 0 bases at V and 4 bases at J, with 9 bases in the middle. The CDR3 spans 14 residues. In DNA form, the CDR3 reads TGTGCCAGCTCACCACCGGGGGCAGGCACTGAAGCTTTCTTT. It encodes CASSPPGAGTEAFF. Full variable domain (rest looked up from reference TRBV18 and TRBJ1-1): NAGVMQNPRHLVRRRGQEARLRCSPMKGHSHVYWYRQLPEEGLKFMVYLQKENIIDESGMPKERFSAEFPKEGPSILRIQQVVRGDSAAYFCASSPPGAGTEAFFGQGTRLTVV.

This rearrangement joins TRBV4-3 to TRBJ2-7, with D possibly being TRBD2 (5 bases). Germline V gene sequence: CDR1 LGHNA, CDR2 YSLEER. The CDR3 is 15 amino acids. Trimming removed 3 bases at V and 1 base at J, with 13 bases between. CDR3 nucleotides: TGCGCCAGCAGCCAGCACGACCCGGGGTCCTACGAGCAGTACTTC. Translation: CASSQHDPGSYEQYF.

V gene TRBV7-9 combines with J gene TRBJ1-6, with D possibly TRBD1 on 6 matching bases. V was clipped by 5 bases and J by 9 bases, with 14 bases between them. The CDR3 has 14 amino acids. The germline CDR1 and CDR2 sequences are SEHNR and FQNEAQ (reference sequence). CDR3 in DNA: TGTGCCAGCAGCCCGTGGGGGGCCGCTTCACCCCTCCACTTT. Protein product: CASSPWGAASPLHF.

The chain recombines TRBV29-1 with TRBJ2-7; tentatively, D is TRBD1 (7 bases). The V and J ends lost 8 bases and 6 bases respectively, with 14 bases between them. CDR3 length: 11 amino acids. Germline CDR1 and CDR2: SQVTM and ANQGSEA. The DNA of the CDR3 is TGCAGCACCGGTCAGGGGGGCGAGCAGTACTTC. This encodes CSTGQGGEQYF.

The rearrangement joins TRBV3-1 (or the pseudogene TRBV3-2) to TRBJ2-7; D not certain. Looked up from germline, CDR1 is LGHDT and CDR2 is YNNKEL (reference sequence). V gave up 4 bases and J gave up 2 bases, with 12 bases separating them. CDR3 length: 14 residues. The CDR3 sequence is CASSPDPRAYEQYF. CDR3 nucleotide sequence: TGTGCCAGCAGCCCTGATCCCCGCGCCTACGAGCAGTACTTC.